Included here is one T cell receptor beta chain sequence, with context. Antigen specificity is unknown. The data are from a study of cytomegalovirus exposure and HLA in healthy donors. The PCR was carried out with 60 Vbeta primers and 13 Jbeta primers. Data came from immunoSEQ multiplex PCR; TCRdb stores just in-frame clones and leaves some out. The sample lists approximately 160,000 clones, approximately 84% occurring once. The study, taken as a whole, reports: Trimming of TCR beta V- and J-genes showed a link, identified in a later analysis, to a missense DCLRE1C variant.

CDR3 length equals 16 residues. From germline, CDR1 is SGHNT and CDR2 YYREEE (reference sequence). Trimming cost V 4 bases and J 4 bases, with 20 bases left between them. Donors had nominal health at sampling but likely had unrecorded immune exposures. The receptor was isolated from a girl aged 5 to 17 in good health and CMV-seropositive. Sequencing input: PBMCs. The genes are TRBV5-4 and TRBJ1-1, with a weak D call TRBD1 (6 bases). For the CDR3, the DNA is TGTGCCAGCAGCCCGGACCGGACAGTCTGGACCACTGAAGCTTTCTTT. Amino acid sequence: CASSPDRTVWTTEAFF.